This TCR beta chain is drawn from a study of a mutant IDH1 vaccine in newly diagnosed glioma. Study at large: Earlier therapy was either radiotherapy, temozolomide, or both, and most got both.

Produced via immunoSEQ multiplex PCR; TCRdb's table is partial and in-frame only. The sample gives tens of thousands of clones, about nine tenths of which show up once; 2.6% is in the top ten. Described time point: baseline, week 1 (first vaccination visit). Treatment described: pre-vaccination baseline after standard-of-care therapy. The specimen was PBMCs, collected from a glioma patient treated with radiotherapy, temozolomide or both. The clonotype comes from a man in his fifties with glioma.

CDR3 DNA sequence: TGTGCCATCAGTCAATCCGGGGGGAACTCCTACAATGAGCAGTTCTTC. This encodes CAISQSGGNSYNEQFF. This sequence joins TRBV10-3 and TRBJ2-1; TRBD2 aligns across 7 bases. The V gene's germline CDR1 is ENHRY and CDR2 SYGVKD. The CDR3 runs to 16 residues. Trimming at V came to 5 bases and at J to 0 bases, leaving 7 bases not matched to a gene.